Shown below are 28 T cell receptor beta chains from a single sample sequenced in a study of cytomegalovirus exposure and HLA in healthy donors. 60 Vbeta and 13 Jbeta primers were used in PCR. Assay used: immunoSEQ multiplex PCR; TCRdb lists only in-frame clones, some missing. The sample yields about 130,000 clones, 60% to 85% seen once. Input material: PBMCs. The origin of the receptors is a woman under 30 in good health and CMV-seronegative.

The chain joins TRBV7-8 to TRBJ1-3, with TRBD1 matching over 7 bases. The V gene's germline CDR1 is SGHVS and CDR2 FQNEAQ. The CDR3 is made up of 13 amino acids. The V segment lost 6 bases and the J segment 8 bases; nucleotides outside the gene matches: 7. CDR3 DNA sequence: TGTGCCAGCAGTTCCGACAGGGTTGACACCATATATTTT. Encoded protein: CASSSDRVDTIYF.

CDR3 DNA sequence: TGTGTCAGAAGCTTATCAGCGGGAGGAAACTACGAGCAGTACTTC. Encoded protein: CVRSLSAGGNYEQYF. The chain joins TRBV7-5 to TRBJ2-7; TRBD2, the table's D call, lacks a check against the DNA. TRBV7-5 is reported as a pseudogene. CDR3 length equals 15 residues.

The chain has TRBV12-5 and TRBJ1-2; 7 bases line up with TRBD1. The trim removed 9 bases at V and 4 bases at J, leaving 14 bases unmatched. Germline CDR1 reads LGHNT; CDR2 reads FRNRAP. CDR3 length: 15 amino acids. The CDR3 coding sequence is TGTGCTAGCCCAATGCCCTGGACAGGTTTCTATGGCTACACCTTC. Its translation: CASPMPWTGFYGYTF.

The V gene is TRBV5-1, the J gene TRBJ2-2; 7 nucleotides match TRBD2. Germline V gene data show CDR1 as SGHRS and CDR2 as YFSETQ. V shed 3 bases and J 0 bases; nucleotides not matched to a gene: 8. The length of the CDR3 is 17 residues. The CDR3 DNA is TGCGCCAGCAGCTCCTGGACTAGGACCACGAACACCGGGGAGCTGTTTTTT. It specifies CASSSWTRTTNTGELFF.

This chain uses TRBV9 with TRBJ2-2; 11 nucleotides agree with TRBD2. Per germline, CDR1 SGDLS and CDR2 YYNGEE. The J segment lost 8 bases and the V segment lost 2 bases, leaving 8 bases of the junction unmatched. The CDR3 totals 16 residues. The CDR3 protein is CASSVGLAVGGGELFF. DNA for the CDR3: TGTGCCAGCAGCGTGGGACTAGCGGTTGGTGGGGGGGAGCTGTTTTTT.

This clone was recorded only once. V is TRBV6-5 and J is TRBJ1-1; TRBD1 matches 10 bases. This CDR3 has 12 residues. V was pared by 8 bases and J by 5 bases, with 2 bases of the junction left unmatched. Per the germline V gene, CDR1 is MNHEY and CDR2 is SVGAGI. The chain's CDR3 is CASDRGLTEAFF. In DNA, the CDR3 is TGTGCCAGCGACAGGGGGCTGACTGAAGCTTTCTTT.

The chain couples TRBV14 to TRBJ2-5; D is uncertain. The V end lost 8 bases, the J end lost 5 bases, and 15 bases lay between the germline ends. CDR1 and CDR2 (germline): SGHDN, FVKESK. The CDR3 spans 13 residues. The CDR3 loop reads CASANTLEETQYF. The DNA for the CDR3 is TGTGCCAGCGCGAACACCCTAGAGGAGACCCAGTACTTC. Full variable domain (outside the CDR3, taken from reference TRBV14 and TRBJ2-5): EAGVTQFPSHSVIEKGQTVTLRCDPISGHDNLYWYRRVMGKEIKFLLHFVKESKQDESGMPNNRFLAERTGGTYSTLKVQPAELEDSGVYFCASANTLEETQYFGPGTRLLVL.

This chain links TRBV5-1 with TRBJ2-4; tentatively, D is TRBD1 (5 bases). There are 14 residues in the CDR3. V lost 0 bases to trimming and J lost 6 bases, with 10 bases between them. Germline CDR1 is SGHRS and CDR2 is YFSETQ. CDR3 sequence (DNA): TGCGCCAGCAGCTTGGGTGACAGTAGAAACATTCAGTACTTC. Its translation is CASSLGDSRNIQYF.

The rearrangement links TRBV27 to TRBJ2-7, with 10 positions matching TRBD2. V dropped 4 bases and J dropped 5; count of bases not matched to a gene: 8. The CDR3 has 15 amino acids. Germline-derived CDR1 and CDR2 are MNHEY and SMNVEV (reference sequence). CDR3 bases: TGTGCCAGCAGTTCGGTAGCGGGAGGAATCAACGAGCAGTACTTC. Amino acid sequence: CASSSVAGGINEQYF.

The chain couples TRBV2 to TRBJ1-3; no clear D. Looked up from germline, CDR1 is SNHLY and CDR2 is FYNNEI. With 11 bases removed from V and 0 bases from J, the gap between germline ends came to 14 bases. The CDR3 extends over 14 amino acids. The CDR3: CAVSSAISGNTIYF. The CDR3 DNA sequence: TGTGCCGTATCTTCTGCGATCTCTGGAAACACCATATATTTT.

The rearrangement uses TRBV7-6 and TRBJ2-6; D is perhaps TRBD2 (5 bases). CDR3 length equals 14 residues. V was pared by 5 bases and J by 4 bases, with 9 bases between. CDR1 is SGHVS, CDR2 FNYEAQ, per germline. CDR3 sequence (DNA): TGTGCCAGCAGCCGGGGTACCGGGGCCAACGTCCTGACTTTC. Encoded protein: CASSRGTGANVLTF.

This clone was seen only once. V is TRBV6-5 and J is TRBJ2-7, with D possibly matching TRBD1 (5 bases). The CDR3 contains 13 residues. V lost 5 bases and J lost 1, with 9 bases in between. CDR1 is MNHEY, CDR2 SVGAGI, per germline. CDR3 region: CASSLTVSYEQYF. The CDR3 coding sequence is TGTGCCAGCAGTCTGACAGTTTCCTACGAGCAGTACTTC.

The chain uses TRBV7-9 and TRBJ2-5; 9 nucleotides align to TRBD2. The V gene's germline CDR1 is SEHNR and CDR2 FQNEAQ (reference sequence). V gave up 5 bases and J gave up 6 bases; unmatched junction bases: 16. The CDR3 spans 17 residues. This CDR3 is CASSPALDSGSWKTQYF. In DNA, the CDR3 is TGTGCCAGCAGCCCCGCCTTGGATAGCGGGAGTTGGAAGACCCAGTACTTC.

The chain employs TRBV10-1 and TRBJ2-5; 8 bases fit TRBD1. From germline, CDR1 is WNHNN and CDR2 SYGVQD (reference sequence). After removal of 6 bases from V and 5 bases from J, the junction contained 8 bases not matched to a gene. The CDR3 consists of 14 residues. The CDR3 sequence is CASSPRTGRETQYF. CDR3 coding DNA: TGCGCCAGCAGCCCCAGGACAGGGCGGGAGACCCAGTACTTC.

The J gene is TRBJ1-2, the V gene TRBV29-1; TRBD1 is a possible D gene (5 bases). V lost 2 bases and J 9 bases, leaving 16 bases between the germline ends. This CDR3 comprises 13 residues. Germline V gives CDR1 SQVTM, CDR2 ANQGSEA. CDR3 DNA sequence: TGCAGCGTTGAAAGCCGGTGGGGCAGCCGCTACACCTTC. Translation gives CSVESRWGSRYTF.

The chain couples TRBV11-2 to TRBJ2-2, with TRBD1 matching over 9 bases. The length of the CDR3 is 15 residues. Per the germline V gene, CDR1 is SGHAT and CDR2 is FQNNGV. Trimming removed 5 bases from V and 6 bases from J; junction bases left unmatched: 7. The CDR3 nucleotides read TGTGCCAGCAGCGCCCGGGACAGGGTGGCCGGGGAGCTGTTTTTT. Encoded protein: CASSARDRVAGELFF.

The gene calls are TRBV2 and TRBJ2-7; 8 nucleotides align to TRBD2. This CDR3 is built from 16 residues. CDR1 and CDR2 (germline): SNHLY, FYNNEI. V trimming: 10 bases; J trimming: 0 bases; junction bases outside the gene matches: 14. CDR3 protein: CATRGGRSGSSYEQYF. Here the CDR3 DNA reads TGTGCCACCCGGGGCGGGCGGAGCGGGAGCTCCTACGAGCAGTACTTC.

This clone turned up a few times. This chain connects TRBV5-1 to TRBJ2-4, with 9 bases matching TRBD2. V dropped 0 bases and J dropped 16; count of bases not matched to a gene: 8. Per germline, CDR1 SGHRS and CDR2 YFSETQ. The CDR3 contains 13 residues. Here the CDR3 reads CASSLAAGGPLYF. CDR3 coding DNA: TGCGCCAGCAGCTTGGCGGCGGGAGGGCCGTTATACTTC.

The V gene is TRBV5-8, the J gene TRBJ1-2; D is uncertain. Per germline, CDR1 SGHTS and CDR2 YDEGEE. The CDR3 runs 12 residues. Deletions cut 2 bases from V and 6 bases from J, with 8 bases between. The CDR3 DNA follows: TGTGCCAGCAGCTTTGGACTGGATGGCTACACCTTC. Translation gives CASSFGLDGYTF.

CDR3 loop: CASSQDSSYEQYF. In DNA, the CDR3 is TGCGCCAGCAGCCAAGACAGCTCCTACGAGCAGTACTTC. The chain carries TRBV4-1 and TRBJ2-7; D not certain. The germline gives CDR1 MGHRA, CDR2 YSYEKL. The V end was cut by 0 bases, the J end by 0 bases, with 3 bases between. CDR3 length equals 13 residues.

This chain links TRBV21-1 with TRBJ2-7; TRBD1, the table's D call, lacks a check against the DNA. TRBV21-1 is assigned pseudogene status. The CDR3 contains 14 residues. In DNA form, the CDR3 reads TGTGCCAGCAGCAACCGGACAGGCCCCTACGAGCAGTACTTC. Encoded protein: CASSNRTGPYEQYF.

Only a few counts were recorded for this clone. V gene TRBV5-5 combines with J gene TRBJ1-2, with D uncertain. Deletions cut 0 bases from V and 4 bases from J, with 10 bases between. The CDR3 is 14 residues long. CDR1 and CDR2 (germline): SGHKS, YYEKEE (reference sequence). For the CDR3, the DNA is TGTGCCAGCAGCTTGGCCGTCTATGGCTATGGCTACACCTTC. This gives the protein CASSLAVYGYGYTF.

For the CDR3, the DNA is TGTGCCAGCAGTTACGTACAGGGGACGACTGAAGCTTTCTTT. It is translated as CASSYVQGTTEAFF. The chain recombines TRBV6-5 with TRBJ1-1, with 7 bases identical to TRBD1. The length of the CDR3 is 14 residues. Germline CDR1 MNHEY, CDR2 SVGAGI. The trim removed 2 bases at V and 5 bases at J, leaving 5 bases unmatched.

The chain employs TRBV5-4 and TRBJ2-1; 10 bases align to TRBD1. The CDR3 has 15 amino acids. The junction had 7 bases not matched to a gene; V was cut back by 4 bases and J by 6 bases. Germline values: CDR1 SGHNT, CDR2 YYREEE (reference sequence). CDR3 in amino acids: CASSTGTGEINEQFF. CDR3 nucleotide sequence: TGTGCCAGCAGCACTGGGACAGGGGAAATCAATGAGCAGTTCTTC.

The CDR3, as DNA: TGTGCCAGCAGCTTAGGGGACTACGACAATGAGCAGTTCTTC. Translating gives CASSLGDYDNEQFF. The chain joins TRBV13 to TRBJ2-1; D may be TRBD2 (6 bases). This CDR3 is built from 14 residues. Germline CDR1 and CDR2: PRHDT and FYEKMQ (reference sequence). The ends were cut back, 0 bases at V and 5 bases at J, with 8 bases in the middle. Full variable domain (remainder filled in from reference TRBV13 and TRBJ2-1): AAGVIQSPRHLIKEKRETATLKCYPIPRHDTVYWYQQGPGQDPQFLISFYEKMQSDKGSIPDRFSAQQFSDYHSELNMSSLELGDSALYFCASSLGDYDNEQFFGPGTRLTVL.

Only a few counts were recorded for this clone. The CDR3 DNA is TGTGCCAGCAGCTCTCTAAGCCCAAACACTGAAGCTTTCTTT. This encodes CASSSLSPNTEAFF. V gene TRBV7-9 combines with J gene TRBJ1-1, with no clear D. This CDR3 is built from 14 residues. CDR1 and CDR2 (germline): SEHNR, FQNEAQ (reference sequence). Trimming pared 4 bases from V and 2 bases from J, leaving 11 bases between.

This sequence joins TRBV4-1 and TRBJ1-2; 10 bases fit TRBD1. V trimming: 4 bases; J trimming: 5 bases; junction bases outside the gene matches: 4. CDR1 and CDR2 from the germline V gene are MGHRA and YSYEKL. This CDR3 spans 14 amino acids. CDR3 protein: CASSPQDRGYGYTF. The DNA for the CDR3 is TGCGCCAGCAGCCCACAGGACAGGGGGTATGGCTACACCTTC.

This chain uses TRBV5-6 with TRBJ2-1, with 10 positions matching TRBD2. V shed 3 bases, J shed 7 bases, and the junction held 10 bases outside the gene matches. CDR3 length: 16 amino acids. The germline V gene has CDR1 SGHDT and CDR2 YYEEEE. CDR3 in DNA: TGTGCCAGCAGCTCCTCGTTAATAGCGGGAGGAAATGAGCAGTTCTTC. It codes for CASSSSLIAGGNEQFF.